This T cell receptor beta chain emerged from a study of cytomegalovirus exposure and HLA in healthy donors. The CDR3 extends over 14 amino acids. Germline V lookup: CDR1 MNHEY, CDR2 SVGAGI. Trimming at V came to 6 bases and at J to 1 base, leaving 5 bases not matched to a gene. This clone came up a few times. PCR was performed using 60 Vbeta and 13 Jbeta primers. The data were produced by immunoSEQ multiplex PCR, yet TCRdb's version contains in-frame clones alone and is incomplete. The sample has 150,000 or so clones, 75% to 80% seen once. Source material: PBMCs. This chain uses TRBV6-5 with TRBJ1-1, with 7 nucleotides matching TRBD1. This receptor was identified in a man aged 35-49 years in good health and CMV-seropositive. This CDR3 is CASSRGQPNTEAFF. In nucleotides, the CDR3 is TGTGCCAGCAGCCGGGGACAGCCGAACACTGAAGCTTTCTTT.